This TCR beta chain was observed in a study of T-cell reconstitution after alpha-beta-depleted transplantation in children. Findings and caveats of the study: The origin of high day-60 TCRbeta diversity in some patients lay in surviving recipient T cells and thymic progenitors. One year after transplant, T-cell counts and diversity came mostly from newly produced T cells. Expanded graft clones numbering several hundred reportedly gave rise to alpha-beta T cells about two months after transplant.

Germline CDR1 and CDR2: LNHDA and SQIVND (reference sequence). This CDR3 is 14 amino acids long. In its sample, this clonotype was seen a few times. Its antigen is undetermined. The authors prepared the TCRbeta library with unique molecular identifiers. TCRdb independently ran MiXCR on the PCR reads; one entry per CDR3 protein. This sample carries 900,000 or so distinct CDR3 sequences, 15% to 20% of them seen once, and the ten largest clones take around 5.3%. This chain joins TRBV19 and TRBJ2-5; D is uncertain. The starting material was PBMCs, mostly from graft donor cells, obtained 360 days after TCRalphabeta/CD19-depleted stem cell transplant. The TCR was taken from a male patient younger than 18 who had a stem cell transplant for acute lymphoblastic leukemia, so the T cells may come from the graft donor. CDR3 sequence (DNA): TGTGTTACAATCCTTATTCCCCTCCAAGAGACCCAGTACTTC. This sequence encodes CVTILIPLQETQYF.